This TCR beta chain was observed in a study of blood T cell repertoires in COVID-19. Study-level background: Donors in the United States, Italy and Spain gave samples during acute or convalescent COVID-19. The cDNA or gDNA used as material had been derived from T cells, B-cell-depleted T cells, or PBMCs.

The CDR3 length is 12 residues. Trimming removed 2 bases at V and 10 bases at J, with 8 bases between. The germline gives CDR1 MNHEY, CDR2 SVGEGT. The repertoire was sequenced with immunoSEQ multiplex PCR; TCRdb's copy has only in-frame clones and lacks some. The sample holds more than 85,000 clones; around 86% are singletons and the top ten take more than 30%. The source of this sequence is a man aged 80 or over with acute or convalescent COVID-19. The chain has TRBV6-2 or TRBV6-3 and TRBJ1-4; D remains unclear. What was sequenced was peripheral blood. Written as DNA, the CDR3 is TGTGCCAGCAGTTACGAGGTCGGAAAACTGTTTTTT. This codes for CASSYEVGKLFF.